This TCR beta chain stems from a study of T cells in Graves' hyperthyroidism and ophthalmopathy. Using RNA transcripts as the source, TCR beta CDR3 regions were amplified. Carried out on the TCR CDR3, a first-round RT-PCR used the HTBI primer set. TCRdb re-called the multiplex PCR reads through MiXCR, storing one row per CDR3 protein. The profile covers 250,000 to 400,000 distinct CDR3 sequences, with roughly 13% appearing a single time and roughly 35% taken by the ten largest. Turning to this clonotype: Its target is unknown.

General study findings and limits: Model output signaled ophthalmopathy a median about seven months ahead of onset. Ophthalmopathy was told apart from stable hyperthyroidism by a 13 V-J model.

Individuals with ophthalmopathy presented a Clinical Activity Score of at least 3, a NOSPECS grade of at least 4 and a duration under 3 months. PBMCs were sourced from 9 to 10 ml fresh peripheral blood. The specimen sequenced was blood. The TCR originated in a woman aged 40 to 50 with Graves' ophthalmopathy.

The CDR3 DNA reads TGCAGTGCTAGTATCCAGGGAAATACCGGGGAGCTGTTTTTT. Protein: CSASIQGNTGELFF. This chain joins TRBV20-1 and TRBJ2-2, with a tentative D call TRBD1 (5 bases). The CDR3 contains 14 residues. The V end lost 3 bases, the J end lost 5 bases, and 13 bases lay between the germline ends. Germline V gives CDR1 DFQATT, CDR2 SNEGSKA (reference sequence).